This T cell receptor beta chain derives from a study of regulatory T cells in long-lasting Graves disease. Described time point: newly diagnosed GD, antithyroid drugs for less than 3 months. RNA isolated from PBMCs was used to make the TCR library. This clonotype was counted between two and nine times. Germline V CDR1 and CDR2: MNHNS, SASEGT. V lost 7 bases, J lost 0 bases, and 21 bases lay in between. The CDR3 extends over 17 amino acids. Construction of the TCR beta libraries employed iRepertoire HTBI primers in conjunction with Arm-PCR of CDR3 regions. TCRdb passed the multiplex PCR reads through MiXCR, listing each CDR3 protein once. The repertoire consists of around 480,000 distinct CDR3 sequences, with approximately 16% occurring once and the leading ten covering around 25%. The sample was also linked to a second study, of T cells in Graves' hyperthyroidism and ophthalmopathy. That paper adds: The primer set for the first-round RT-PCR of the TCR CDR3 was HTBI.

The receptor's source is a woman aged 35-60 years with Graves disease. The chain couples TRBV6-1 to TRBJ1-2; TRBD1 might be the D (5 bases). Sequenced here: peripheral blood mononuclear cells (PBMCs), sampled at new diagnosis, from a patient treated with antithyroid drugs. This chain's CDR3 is CASTPTLYPGPNYGYTF. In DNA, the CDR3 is TGTGCCAGCACTCCCACCCTCTACCCGGGGCCTAACTATGGCTACACCTTC.